What follows is one T cell receptor (beta chain) and its context. Vbeta (60) and Jbeta (13) primers were used in the PCR. Produced via immunoSEQ multiplex PCR; TCRdb's table is partial and in-frame only. The sample has about 150,000 clones, over 60% seen once. CDR1 and CDR2 from the germline V gene are MRHNA and SNTAGT. V was shortened by 4 bases and J by 7 bases, with 25 bases between the two germline ends. This CDR3 has 18 residues. The sample originates from a study of cytomegalovirus exposure and HLA in healthy donors. V and J are TRBV6-4 and TRBJ2-2, with a possible D match to TRBD2 (7 bases). This sequence originates from a man between 35 and 55 years old in good health and CMV-seronegative. Sequencing input: PBMCs. CDR3 bases: TGTGCCAGCAGTGGCCCCCGGGGGGCGCTTCAGTGGGACGGGGAGCTGTTTTTT. Its translation is CASSGPRGALQWDGELFF.